Listed below are T cell receptor beta chains from one sample, sequenced in a study of beta chain features in type 1 diabetes. TCRdb's table, derived via immunoSEQ multiplex PCR, lists solely in-frame clones and lacks some. The data hold around 710,000 clones, with around 12% observed a single time. Sequencing was performed on naive CD4+ T cells from blood. The source is a man younger than 40 with type 1 diabetes. The CDR3 runs from the conserved cysteine through the conserved F or W. A D gene is named only where the DNA matches it firmly. The listing skips clone size in some rows; elsewhere it reads once, few, many or a size class.

J | V | length | D | size | CDR3 | DNA
TRBJ2-1 | TRBV9 | 17 | TRBD1 | few | CASSISQGRPNTHEQFF | TGTGCCAGCAGCATATCACAGGGGCGCCCGAATACACATGAGCAGTTCTTC
TRBJ2-2 | TRBV7-9 | 17 | - | few | CASSLEMGSQSAGELFF | TGTGCCAGCAGCTTAGAGATGGGCAGCCAAAGTGCCGGGGAGCTGTTTTTT
TRBJ2-7 | TRBV6-5 | 13 | - | - | CASREGESHEQYF | TGTGCCAGCAGGGAGGGGGAAAGTCACGAGCAGTACTTC
TRBJ1-5 | TRBV11-2 | 13 | - | few | CASSPFGVQPQHF | TGTGCCAGCAGCCCTTTCGGGGTTCAGCCCCAGCATTTT
TRBJ2-2 | TRBV6-1 | 18 | - | few | CASSEGAGWQPNTGELFF | TGTGCCAGCAGTGAAGGGGCGGGGTGGCAACCGAACACCGGGGAGCTGTTTTTT
TRBJ1-5 | TRBV27 | 19 | - | - | CASSLLGLGAEPSNQPQHF | TGTGCCAGCAGTTTATTGGGACTCGGGGCAGAGCCTTCCAATCAGCCCCAGCATTTT
TRBJ1-2 | TRBV29-1 | 11 | - | - | CSVMDNYGYTF | TGCAGCGTCATGGACAACTATGGCTACACCTTC
TRBJ2-7 | TRBV2 | 11 | - | few | CASSSSYEQYF | TGTGCCAGCAGTTCGAGCTACGAGCAGTACTTC
TRBJ2-5 | TRBV18 | 14 | - | - | CASSLRLLQETQYF | TGTGCCAGCTCTCTTCGGTTGCTCCAAGAGACCCAGTACTTC
TRBJ2-1 | TRBV11-2 | 15 | TRBD1 | - | CASSSGQGFYNEQFF | TGTGCCAGCAGTTCGGGACAGGGGTTCTACAATGAGCAGTTCTTC
TRBJ2-5 | TRBV9 | 16 | TRBD1 | few | CASSLTPGQTQETQYF | TGTGCCAGCAGCCTTACGCCGGGACAGACCCAAGAGACCCAGTACTTC
TRBJ2-1 | TRBV7-2 | 16 | TRBD2 | - | CASSPRLAGGNNEQFF | TGTGCCAGCAGCCCCAGACTAGCGGGGGGTAACAATGAGCAGTTCTTC
TRBJ1-2 | TRBV6-4 | 14 | - | few | CASSEGPGGYGYTF | TGTGCCAGCAGTGAGGGCCCTGGGGGCTATGGCTACACCTTC